The next 22 T cell receptor beta chains were all read from a single sample in a study of CD8 T cells in ankylosing spondylitis. Their antigens are not known. TCRdb fed the 5' RACE reads into MiXCR, producing one record per CDR3 protein. The sample has roughly 670,000 distinct CDR3 sequences, 15% to 20% seen once; the top ten hold 15% to 20%. Findings and caveats of the study: Seven or eight highly homologous variants formed a TCR beta motif that appeared characteristic of ankylosing spondylitis blood.

Sequenced sample: blood, either unsorted or a sorted T cell fraction (not recorded which). These receptors were collected from a male donor with ankylosing spondylitis.

The V gene is TRBV14, the J gene TRBJ1-2; TRBD1 is a possible D gene (6 bases). The CDR3 runs 15 residues. V lost 4 bases to trimming and J lost 7 bases, with 19 bases between them. Germline-derived CDR1 and CDR2 are SGHDN and FVKESK. The CDR3 is CASSPEGENLFGYTF. In DNA form, the CDR3 reads TGTGCCAGCAGCCCGGAGGGGGAAAACTTGTTTGGCTACACCTTC.

The rearrangement links TRBV6-2 or TRBV6-3 to TRBJ2-4; 7 bases align to TRBD2. The CDR3 has 16 residues. Looked up from germline, CDR1 is MNHEY and CDR2 is SVGEGT. V lost 8 bases and J lost 5; bases outside the gene matches: 15. CDR3: CASSPVLGGSQNIQYF. The CDR3 DNA sequence: TGTGCCAGCTCCCCCGTCCTGGGGGGGTCCCAAAACATTCAGTACTTC.

The chain joins TRBV5-1 to TRBJ2-7; 8 bases agree with TRBD2. Germline V CDR1 and CDR2: SGHRS, YFSETQ. Trimming cost V 3 bases and J 6 bases; bases outside gene matches: 14. This CDR3 has 16 amino acids. This CDR3 is CASSSDVSGMKSEQYF. The CDR3 nucleotides read TGCGCCAGCAGCTCGGACGTTAGCGGGATGAAGAGCGAGCAGTACTTC.

This clonotype was seen only a few times. The chain carries TRBV7-6 and TRBJ1-3; D is possibly TRBD1 (5 bases). Germline CDR1 reads SGHVS; CDR2 reads FNYEAQ. The CDR3 covers 14 residues. Trimming took 5 bases from V and 3 from J, leaving 11 bases between them. In nucleotides, the CDR3 is TGTGCCAGCAGCGCAGAGGGGAATGGAAACACCATATATTTT. This translates into CASSAEGNGNTIYF.

J is TRBJ2-7 and V is TRBV20-1, with TRBD1 identical over 8 bases. The CDR3 extends over 15 amino acids. Germline V gene data show CDR1 as DFQATT and CDR2 as SNEGSKA (reference sequence). V shed 6 bases and J 1 base; nucleotides not matched to a gene: 11. CDR3 protein: CSASGQGIESYEQYF. For the CDR3, the DNA is TGCAGTGCCAGCGGACAGGGAATAGAGTCCTACGAGCAGTACTTC.

This clonotype was seen ten or more times. The chain uses TRBV29-1 and TRBJ2-2; D is unclear. The CDR3 length is 13 residues. The germline V and J ends were trimmed by 4 bases and 4 bases, with 10 bases remaining between them. Germline V gene sequence: CDR1 SQVTM, CDR2 ANQGSEA. CDR3 sequence (DNA): TGCAGCGTTGTGGTCACAGCCACCGGGGAGCTGTTTTTT. This translates into CSVVVTATGELFF.

In its sample, this clonotype was seen a few times. J is TRBJ1-1 and V is TRBV7-2; 8 positions match TRBD1. Germline V gene lookup returns CDR1 SGHTA and CDR2 FQGNSA. The CDR3 is 15 amino acids. V trimming: 5 bases; J trimming: 7 bases; junction bases outside the gene matches: 12. This chain's CDR3 is CASSTPLDREVEAFF. CDR3 sequence (DNA): TGTGCCAGCAGCACCCCTCTGGACAGGGAGGTTGAAGCTTTCTTT.

This clonotype was counted a few times. CDR3 DNA sequence: TGTGCCACCAGTGATCGGTGGGTGGGGGCCGGCGGTACGCAGTATTTT. Translation gives CATSDRWVGAGGTQYF. This rearrangement joins TRBV24-1 to TRBJ2-3, with a possible D match to TRBD1 (6 bases). CDR1 KGHDR and CDR2 SFDVKD come from the germline V gene. This CDR3 contains 16 residues. V gave up 3 bases and J gave up 8 bases, with 20 bases separating them.

This clonotype was seen only a few times. V usage is TRBV21-1 and J usage is TRBJ2-7. TRBV21-1 is described as a pseudogene. This CDR3 is built from 14 residues. Here the CDR3 DNA reads TGTGCCAGCAGCAAAGGAACCTACAACTACGAGCAGTACTTC. Its protein is CASSKGTYNYEQYF.

V and J are TRBV6-5 and TRBJ1-6; D is undetermined. The CDR3 loop spans 15 amino acids. CDR1 MNHEY and CDR2 SVGAGI come from the germline V gene. Trimming removed 0 bases from V and 9 bases from J, with 12 bases in between. CDR3 amino acids: CASSYSKSVGSPLHF. The CDR3 DNA follows: TGTGCCAGCAGTTACTCGAAGAGTGTCGGTTCACCCCTCCACTTT.

The gene calls are TRBV7-2 and TRBJ2-3; D not resolved. Germline V gene lookup returns CDR1 SGHTA and CDR2 FQGNSA. The CDR3 is 14 amino acids. V lost 3 bases and J 4 bases, leaving 11 bases between the germline ends. CDR3 DNA: TGTGCCAGCAGCTTGAATACTATCCCAGATACGCAGTATTTT. Its protein is CASSLNTIPDTQYF.

This clonotype came up many times. V usage is TRBV29-1 and J usage is TRBJ2-3, with a possible D match to TRBD1 (6 bases). Looked up from germline, CDR1 is SQVTM and CDR2 is ANQGSEA. The length of the CDR3 is 12 residues. V gave up 7 bases and J gave up 3 bases, with 11 bases separating them. CDR3 sequence: CSGVDRTDTQYF. CDR3 DNA: TGCAGCGGGGTGGACAGAACAGATACGCAGTATTTT.

In its sample, this clonotype was seen a few times. The genes are TRBV20-1 and TRBJ1-5, with D perhaps TRBD1 (6 bases). With 5 bases removed from V and 0 bases from J, the gap between germline ends came to 20 bases. The germline V gene has CDR1 DFQATT and CDR2 SNEGSKA (reference sequence). This CDR3 has 17 residues. The CDR3 sequence is CSALPGTFRASNQPQHF. The CDR3 DNA sequence: TGCAGTGCTTTACCTGGGACATTCCGTGCTAGCAATCAGCCCCAGCATTTT.

This clonotype was seen a handful of times. This sequence joins TRBV12-3 or TRBV12-4 and TRBJ2-5; TRBD1 matches 10 bases. Trimming removed 5 bases from V and 5 bases from J; junction bases left unmatched: 8. The CDR3 consists of 15 residues. In DNA, the CDR3 is TGTGCCAGCAGTATGGGACAGGGGCGTCGGGAGACCCAGTACTTC. Amino acid sequence: CASSMGQGRRETQYF.

This clonotype was detected only a few times. The V call is TRBV3-1, the J call TRBJ2-2; D not certain. The V gene's germline CDR1 is LGHDT and CDR2 YNNKEL (reference sequence). The length of the CDR3 is 17 residues. V gave up 4 bases and J gave up 2 bases, with 17 bases separating them. The CDR3 region is CASSRPRETLNTGELFF. The CDR3 region has the DNA TGTGCCAGCAGCCGCCCACGCGAGACTCTAAACACCGGGGAGCTGTTTTTT.

The gene calls are TRBV7-9 and TRBJ2-1, with D uncertain. CDR1 is SEHNR and CDR2 is FQNEAQ in the germline V gene (reference sequence). The V end lost 2 bases, the J end lost 7 bases, and 15 bases lay between the germline ends. The CDR3 is 15 residues long. The CDR3 DNA is TGTGCCAGCAGCTTATGGACCACTGGGTCAAATGAGCAGTTCTTC. This translates into CASSLWTTGSNEQFF.

This clonotype was recorded many times. J is TRBJ2-2 and V is TRBV5-6, with TRBD2 as a possible D gene (6 bases). CDR1 SGHDT and CDR2 YYEEEE come from the germline V gene. The CDR3 extends over 16 amino acids. Trimming took off 4 bases at V and 1 base at J, with 14 bases between the two ends. The CDR3 loop reads CASSGGWGRNTGELFF. The DNA of the CDR3 is TGTGCCAGCAGCGGGGGGTGGGGCCGGAACACCGGGGAGCTGTTTTTT.

The CDR3: CSVVTGQGNQPQHF. CDR3 nucleotides: TGCAGCGTTGTTACGGGACAGGGAAATCAGCCCCAGCATTTT. The chain has TRBV29-1 and TRBJ1-5, with TRBD1 matching over 9 bases. In germline, CDR1 is SQVTM, CDR2 ANQGSEA. CDR3 size: 14 residues. V lost 4 bases to trimming and J lost 4 bases; unmatched junction nucleotides: 5.

In its sample, this clonotype was seen a few times. The chain carries TRBV5-1 and TRBJ2-2, with a possible D match to TRBD1 (6 bases). V dropped 3 bases and J dropped 3 bases, with 9 bases sitting between them. Looked up from germline, CDR1 is SGHRS and CDR2 is YFSETQ. This CDR3 region has 14 residues. CDR3 sequence (DNA): TGCGCCAGCAGCTCCCGGACAGACACCGGGGAGCTGTTTTTT. It is translated as CASSSRTDTGELFF. The variable domain in full, completed from reference TRBV5-1 and TRBJ2-2, reads KAGVTQTPRYLIKTRGQQVTLSCSPISGHRSVSWYQQTPGQGLQFLFEYFSETQRNKGNFPGRFSGRQFSNSRSEMNVSTLELGDSALYLCASSSRTDTGELFFGEGSRLTVL.

The rearrangement uses TRBV12-3 or TRBV12-4 and TRBJ1-1, with D hard to call. V lost 3 bases and J lost 4, with 9 bases in between. The CDR3 length is 13 residues. The CDR3 here is CASSFVEGTEAFF. The CDR3 nucleotides read TGTGCCAGCAGTTTTGTAGAGGGCACTGAAGCTTTCTTT.

This clonotype was detected a few times. The chain links TRBV15 to TRBJ1-5; D remains unclear. CDR3 length equals 15 residues. V lost 4 bases and J lost 3, with 13 bases in between. The germline CDR1 and CDR2 sequences are LNHNV and YYDKDF (reference sequence). DNA of the CDR3: TGTGCCACCAGCATCGGTACCGCTATCAATCAGCCCCAGCATTTT. The encoded protein is CATSIGTAINQPQHF.

This clonotype showed up just a few times. The chain is built from TRBV9 and TRBJ1-1; 7 positions match TRBD1. Losses at the gene ends were 3 bases for V and 7 bases for J; bases not matched to a gene: 6. Germline CDR1 reads SGDLS; CDR2 reads YYNGEE. CDR3 length equals 13 residues. As DNA, the CDR3 is TGTGCCAGCAGCGACCTACAGGGGAATGAAGCTTTCTTT. It yields the protein CASSDLQGNEAFF.